Presented here are 22 T cell receptor beta chains from one specimen sequenced in a study of T cells in localized non-small cell lung cancer. Produced via immunoSEQ multiplex PCR; TCRdb's table is partial and in-frame only. The data show about 26,000 clones, over 70% seen once. The source was peripheral blood, collected before any cancer treatment. The receptors were sampled from a man between 35 and 75 years old with stage III squamous cell lung carcinoma.

The CDR3 loop is CASSFSMVAKDEQFF. DNA for the CDR3: TGTGCCAGCAGCTTTAGTATGGTGGCGAAGGATGAGCAGTTCTTC. The rearrangement uses TRBV7-2 and TRBJ2-1; D is ambiguous. CDR1 SGHTA and CDR2 FQGNSA come from the germline V gene. V was shortened by 3 bases and J by 8 bases, with 17 bases between the two germline ends. The CDR3 loop spans 15 amino acids.

The chain employs TRBV7-3 and TRBJ1-2; TRBD1 matches at 11 bases. CDR1 is SGHTA, CDR2 FQGTGA, per germline. V shed 4 bases, J shed 13 bases, and the junction held 11 bases outside the gene matches. This CDR3 has 14 amino acids. CDR3 loop: CASSYGQGARGLTF. For the CDR3, the DNA is TGTGCCAGCAGCTACGGACAGGGGGCTCGGGGACTCACCTTC.

This clone was detected only once. The chain recombines TRBV2 with TRBJ2-1, with 9 bases matching TRBD2. V lost 7 bases, J lost 0 bases, and 4 bases stayed unmatched. Germline loops: CDR1 SNHLY, CDR2 FYNNEI. This CDR3 comprises 15 residues. The CDR3 here is CASTNSGSSYNEQFF. In DNA, the CDR3 is TGTGCCAGCACGAATAGCGGGAGCTCCTACAATGAGCAGTTCTTC.

The chain has TRBV7-2 and TRBJ1-2, with 8 bases fitting TRBD1. Germline lookup yields CDR1 SGHTA and CDR2 FQGNSA. V trimming: 2 bases; J trimming: 0 bases; junction bases outside the gene matches: 8. CDR3 length: 17 amino acids. The DNA for the CDR3 is TGTGCCAGCAGCTTACTCTCAGGGGGCAGCCCTAACTATGGCTACACCTTC. Translating it yields CASSLLSGGSPNYGYTF. Full variable domain (outside the CDR3, taken from reference TRBV7-2 and TRBJ1-2): GAGVSQSPSNKVTEKGKDVELRCDPISGHTALYWYRQSLGQGLEFLIYFQGNSAPDKSGLPSDRFSAERTGGSVSTLTIQRTQQEDSAVYLCASSLLSGGSPNYGYTFGSGTRLTVV.

This chain links TRBV7-2 with TRBJ2-1; D possibly corresponds to TRBD1 (6 bases). The V end was cut by 5 bases, the J end by 2 bases, with 10 bases between. CDR3 length: 14 amino acids. Germline assignment: CDR1 SGHTA and CDR2 FQGNSA. The CDR3 nucleotides are TGTGCCAGCAGCCAGGACAGAACCTACAATGAGCAGTTCTTC. Residues: CASSQDRTYNEQFF.

This chain uses TRBV27 with TRBJ1-1; D is uncertain. CDR3 size: 13 residues. Germline V gives CDR1 MNHEY, CDR2 SMNVEV (reference sequence). The V end was cut by 5 bases, the J end by 4 bases, with 11 bases between. In DNA, the CDR3 is TGTGCCAGCAGTGGGCCGAGAGGCACTGAAGCTTTCTTT. It translates to CASSGPRGTEAFF.

This clone was seen more than once but under ten times. J is TRBJ2-1 and V is TRBV29-1; TRBD2 agrees at 11 bases. With V trimmed by 7 bases and J by 3 bases, 2 bases remained unmatched. The CDR3 extends over 13 amino acids. CDR1 and CDR2 (germline): SQVTM, ANQGSEA. CDR3 DNA: TGCAGCGCGGGGACTAGCGGCTACAATGAGCAGTTCTTC. It is translated as CSAGTSGYNEQFF.

This clone was counted a few times. The genes are TRBV19 and TRBJ1-5; TRBD1 agrees at 8 bases. Germline V lookup: CDR1 LNHDA, CDR2 SQIVND (reference sequence). V gave up 6 bases and J gave up 2 bases; unmatched junction bases: 12. CDR3 length: 17 amino acids. CDR3 in DNA: TGTGCCAGTAGGGAGGACAGGGCCTTTAGGCGCAATCAGCCCCAGCATTTT. This codes for CASREDRAFRRNQPQHF.

J is TRBJ2-1 and V is TRBV5-1, with 8 bases matching TRBD2. J gave up 0 bases and V 4 bases, and 3 bases lay outside the gene matches. Germline CDR1 SGHRS, CDR2 YFSETQ. This CDR3 is 15 amino acids long. The CDR3: CASSPRGASYNEQFF. The DNA for the CDR3 is TGCGCCAGCAGCCCGCGGGGGGCCTCCTACAATGAGCAGTTCTTC.

CDR3 coding DNA: TGTGCCAGCTCATCAGCCAGTGGTTCAGATACGCAGTATTTT. Translated, it gives CASSSASGSDTQYF. This chain uses TRBV18 with TRBJ2-3; D is unclear. V was clipped by 5 bases and J by 4 bases, with 13 bases between them. CDR3 length: 14 amino acids. The germline V gene encodes CDR1 KGHSH and CDR2 LQKENI.

This clone was seen a single time. The chain recombines TRBV19 with TRBJ2-2; tentative D call: TRBD2 (5 bases). CDR1 and CDR2 from the germline V gene are LNHDA and SQIVND (reference sequence). This CDR3 is built from 17 residues. The V gene lost 6 bases and the J gene lost 5 bases, with 22 bases spanning the gap. The CDR3 DNA sequence: TGTGCCAGTAGCCTCGAGGGCCAGTATACTTTTACCGGGGAGCTGTTTTTT. Amino acid sequence: CASSLEGQYTFTGELFF.

The chain carries TRBV25-1 and TRBJ1-2, with D unclear. The CDR3 sequence is 11 residues long. With 5 bases removed from V and 1 base from J, the gap between germline ends came to 2 bases. Germline V gives CDR1 MGHDK, CDR2 SYGVNS. DNA for the CDR3: TGTGCCAGCAGTAATAACTATGGCTACACCTTC. As protein: CASSNNYGYTF.

V usage is TRBV7-9 and J usage is TRBJ2-4, with 9 nucleotides matching TRBD1. Germline assignment: CDR1 SEHNR and CDR2 FQNEAQ (reference sequence). The CDR3 is 16 residues long. Germline trimming cut 3 bases from V and 4 bases from J; bases unmatched to any gene: 7. The CDR3 DNA reads TGTGCCAGCAGCTTGCTCCCCGGGACAGGGAAAAACATTCAGTACTTC. Its protein is CASSLLPGTGKNIQYF.

This clone was counted a few times. This chain joins TRBV28 and TRBJ2-6; D is ambiguous. Deletions cut 3 bases from V and 1 base from J, with 7 bases between. The V gene's germline CDR1 is MDHEN and CDR2 SYDVKM. CDR3 length equals 15 residues. The CDR3 reads CASSLMGSGANVLTF. Written as DNA, the CDR3 is TGTGCCAGCAGTTTGATGGGTTCTGGGGCCAACGTCCTGACTTTC.

V usage is TRBV14 and J usage is TRBJ1-2; D is perhaps TRBD1 (5 bases). The length of the CDR3 is 15 residues. V dropped 4 bases and J dropped 1 base, with 13 bases sitting between them. Germline loops: CDR1 SGHDN, CDR2 FVKESK. The CDR3: CASSLLGEINYGYTF. CDR3 DNA: TGTGCCAGCAGCCTATTGGGGGAGATTAACTATGGCTACACCTTC.

This clone was found a few times. The chain combines TRBV7-9 with TRBJ1-1; D gene ambiguous. This CDR3 has 14 residues. With 7 bases removed from V and 2 bases from J, the gap between germline ends came to 14 bases. Germline V gene lookup returns CDR1 SEHNR and CDR2 FQNEAQ (reference sequence). As DNA, the CDR3 is TGTGCCAGCAACCTCCGTGTGGGAAACACTGAAGCTTTCTTT. The encoded protein is CASNLRVGNTEAFF.

The V call is TRBV7-9, the J call TRBJ2-7; D is unclear. The germline V and J ends were trimmed by 3 bases and 6 bases, with 6 bases remaining between them. CDR1 is SEHNR, CDR2 FQNEAQ, per germline (reference sequence). The CDR3 runs 11 residues. CDR3 sequence: CASSLITEQYV. CDR3 DNA sequence: TGTGCCAGCAGCTTGATAACCGAGCAGTACGTC.

V and J are TRBV7-2 and TRBJ2-3, with D unclear. V lost 1 base to trimming and J lost 4 bases, with 9 bases between them. The V gene's germline CDR1 is SGHTA and CDR2 FQGNSA. The CDR3 is made up of 14 amino acids. DNA of the CDR3: TGTGCCAGCAGCTTAGAATGGGTTGCAGATACGCAGTATTTT. As protein: CASSLEWVADTQYF.

This chain connects TRBV4-2 to TRBJ2-5, with 7 bases fitting TRBD2. Per germline, CDR1 LGHNA and CDR2 YNFKEQ. V was clipped by 1 base and J by 1 base; unmatched bases: 9. This CDR3 region has 17 residues. CDR3 in DNA: TGTGCCAGCAGCCAAGTAGCCAGCGGGGATTTCCAAGAGACCCAGTACTTC. It codes for CASSQVASGDFQETQYF.

The chain is built from TRBV11-2 and TRBJ1-6, with D perhaps TRBD1 (5 bases). V lost 2 bases, J lost 9 bases, and 17 bases lay in between. The V gene's germline CDR1 is SGHAT and CDR2 FQNNGV. This CDR3 has 16 residues. Here the CDR3 reads CASSLRIGAGSSPLHF. CDR3 in DNA: TGTGCCAGCAGCTTAAGGATAGGGGCAGGTTCTTCACCCCTCCACTTT.

The CDR3 sequence is CASSLVTGEDTEAFF. The CDR3 DNA reads as TGTGCCAGCAGCCTTGTAACAGGGGAGGACACTGAAGCTTTCTTT. The chain links TRBV7-8 to TRBJ1-1, with 7 bases aligning to TRBD1. Germline lookup yields CDR1 SGHVS and CDR2 FQNEAQ. Trimming cost V 5 bases and J 3 bases; bases outside gene matches: 9. The CDR3 contains 15 residues.

This clone occurred once. The chain couples TRBV14 to TRBJ1-2; 8 bases align to TRBD1. Germline V lookup: CDR1 SGHDN, CDR2 FVKESK. V shed 5 bases and J 4 bases; nucleotides not matched to a gene: 3. There are 13 residues in the CDR3. The CDR3 sequence is CASSWTGTYGYTF. In nucleotides, the CDR3 is TGTGCCAGCAGCTGGACAGGGACCTATGGCTACACCTTC.